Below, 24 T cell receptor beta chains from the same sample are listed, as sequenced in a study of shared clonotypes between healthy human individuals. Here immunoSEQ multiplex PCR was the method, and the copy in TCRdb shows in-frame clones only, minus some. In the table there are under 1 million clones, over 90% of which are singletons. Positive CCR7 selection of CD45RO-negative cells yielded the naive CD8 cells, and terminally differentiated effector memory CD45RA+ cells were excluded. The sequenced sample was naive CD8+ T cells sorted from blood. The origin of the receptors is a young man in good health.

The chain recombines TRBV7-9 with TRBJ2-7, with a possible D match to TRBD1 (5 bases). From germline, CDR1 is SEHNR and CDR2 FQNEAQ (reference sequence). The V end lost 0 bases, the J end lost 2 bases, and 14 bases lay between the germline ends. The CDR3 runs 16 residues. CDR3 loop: CASSLAQGRVTYEQYF. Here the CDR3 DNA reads TGTGCCAGCAGCTTAGCGCAAGGCAGGGTGACCTACGAGCAGTACTTC.

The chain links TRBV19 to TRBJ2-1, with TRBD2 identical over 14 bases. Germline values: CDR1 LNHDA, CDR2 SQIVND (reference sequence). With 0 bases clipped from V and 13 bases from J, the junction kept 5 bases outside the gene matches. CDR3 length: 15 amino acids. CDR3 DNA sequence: TGTGCCAGTAGTATAGATCGGGGACTAGCGGGAGCACAGTTCTTC. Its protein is CASSIDRGLAGAQFF.

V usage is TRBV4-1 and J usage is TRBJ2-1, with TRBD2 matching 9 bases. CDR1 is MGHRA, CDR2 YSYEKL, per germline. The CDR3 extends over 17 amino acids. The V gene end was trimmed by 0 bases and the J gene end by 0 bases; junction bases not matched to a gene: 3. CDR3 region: CASSQETAGGSYNEQFF. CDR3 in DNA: TGCGCCAGCAGCCAAGAAACAGCGGGAGGCTCCTACAATGAGCAGTTCTTC.

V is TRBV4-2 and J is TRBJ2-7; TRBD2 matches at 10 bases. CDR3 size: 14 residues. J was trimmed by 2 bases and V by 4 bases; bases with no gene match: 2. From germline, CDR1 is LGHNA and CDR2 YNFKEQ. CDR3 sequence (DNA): TGTGCCAGCAGCCCTGGACTAGCGGCCTACGAGCAGTACTTC. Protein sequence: CASSPGLAAYEQYF.

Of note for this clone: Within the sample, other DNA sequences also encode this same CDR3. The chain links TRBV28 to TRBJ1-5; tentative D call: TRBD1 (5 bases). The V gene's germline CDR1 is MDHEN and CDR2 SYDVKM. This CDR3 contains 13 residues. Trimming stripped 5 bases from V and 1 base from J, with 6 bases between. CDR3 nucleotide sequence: TGTGCCAGCAGTCGGGACAGCAATCAGCCCCAGCATTTT. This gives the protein CASSRDSNQPQHF. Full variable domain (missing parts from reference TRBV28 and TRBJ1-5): DVKVTQSSRYLVKRTGEKVFLECVQDMDHENMFWYRQDPGLGLRLIYFSYDVKMKEKGDIPEGYSVSREKKERFSLILESASTNQTSMYLCASSRDSNQPQHFGDGTRLSIL.

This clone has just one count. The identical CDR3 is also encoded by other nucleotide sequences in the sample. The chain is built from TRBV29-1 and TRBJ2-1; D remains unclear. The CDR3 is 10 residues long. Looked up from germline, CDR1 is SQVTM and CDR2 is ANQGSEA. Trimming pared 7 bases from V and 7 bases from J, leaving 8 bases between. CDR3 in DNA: TGCAGCGGTTTTGGGAATGAGCAGTTCTTC. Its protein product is CSGFGNEQFF.

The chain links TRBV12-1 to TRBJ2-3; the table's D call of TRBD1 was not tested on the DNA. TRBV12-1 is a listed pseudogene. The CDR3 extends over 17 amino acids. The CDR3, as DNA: TGTGCCAGCAGCTGCCGGGACAGGGGTCGAGCAGCAGATACGCAGTATTTT. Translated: CASSCRDRGRAADTQYF.

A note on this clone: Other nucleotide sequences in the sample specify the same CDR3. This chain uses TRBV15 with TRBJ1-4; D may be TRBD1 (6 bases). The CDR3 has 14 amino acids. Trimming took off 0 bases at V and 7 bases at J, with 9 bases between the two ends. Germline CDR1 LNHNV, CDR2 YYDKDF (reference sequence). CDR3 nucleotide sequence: TGTGCCACCAGCAGAGACAGGGGTGGTGAAAAACTGTTTTTT. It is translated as CATSRDRGGEKLFF.

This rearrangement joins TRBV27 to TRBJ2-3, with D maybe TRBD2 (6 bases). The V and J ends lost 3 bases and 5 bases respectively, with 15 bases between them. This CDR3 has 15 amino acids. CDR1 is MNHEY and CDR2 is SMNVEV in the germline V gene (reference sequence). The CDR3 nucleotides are TGTGCCAGCAGTTTGGGGACCGGGGGATTAGATACGCAGTATTTT. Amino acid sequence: CASSLGTGGLDTQYF.

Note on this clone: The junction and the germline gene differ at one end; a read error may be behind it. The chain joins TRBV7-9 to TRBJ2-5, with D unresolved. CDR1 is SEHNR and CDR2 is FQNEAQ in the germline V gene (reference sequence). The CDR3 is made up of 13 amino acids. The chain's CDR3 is CASSRFLEETQYF. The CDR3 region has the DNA TGCGCCAGCAGCCGATTCCTAGAAGAGACCCAGTACTTC.

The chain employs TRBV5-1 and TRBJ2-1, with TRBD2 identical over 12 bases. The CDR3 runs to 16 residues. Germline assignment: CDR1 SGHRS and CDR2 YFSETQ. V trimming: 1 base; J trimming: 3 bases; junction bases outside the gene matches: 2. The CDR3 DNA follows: TGCGCCAGCAGCTTGACTAGCGGGGGGCTCTACAATGAGCAGTTCTTC. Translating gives CASSLTSGGLYNEQFF.

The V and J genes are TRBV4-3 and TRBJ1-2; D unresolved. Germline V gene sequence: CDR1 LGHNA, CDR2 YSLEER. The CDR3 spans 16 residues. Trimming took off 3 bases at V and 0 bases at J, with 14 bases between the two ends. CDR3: CASSHGEGIANYGYTF. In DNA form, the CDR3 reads TGCGCCAGCAGCCATGGAGAAGGGATAGCTAACTATGGCTACACCTTC.

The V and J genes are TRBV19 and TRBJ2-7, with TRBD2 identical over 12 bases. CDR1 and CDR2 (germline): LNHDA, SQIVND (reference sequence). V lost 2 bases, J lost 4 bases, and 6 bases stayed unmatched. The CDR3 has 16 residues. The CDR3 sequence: CASSILAGGTLYEQYF. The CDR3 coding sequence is TGTGCCAGTAGTATACTAGCGGGAGGGACACTTTACGAGCAGTACTTC.

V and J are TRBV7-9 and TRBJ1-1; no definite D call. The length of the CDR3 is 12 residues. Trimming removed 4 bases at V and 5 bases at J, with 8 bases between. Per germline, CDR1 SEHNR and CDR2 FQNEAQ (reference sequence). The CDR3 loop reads CASSSEVTEAFF. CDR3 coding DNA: TGTGCCAGCAGCTCCGAGGTGACTGAAGCTTTCTTT.

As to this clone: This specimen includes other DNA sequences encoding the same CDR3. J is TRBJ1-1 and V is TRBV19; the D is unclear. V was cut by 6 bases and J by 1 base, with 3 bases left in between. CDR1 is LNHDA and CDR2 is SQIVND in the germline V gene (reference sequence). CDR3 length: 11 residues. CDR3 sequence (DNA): TGTGCCAGTAGGAGGAACACTGAAGCTTTCTTT. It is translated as CASRRNTEAFF.

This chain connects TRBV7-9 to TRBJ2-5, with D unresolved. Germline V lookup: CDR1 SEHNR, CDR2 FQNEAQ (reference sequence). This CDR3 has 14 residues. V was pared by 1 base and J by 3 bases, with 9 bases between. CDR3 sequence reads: CASSLVIDEETQYF. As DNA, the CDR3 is TGTGCCAGCAGCTTAGTAATAGATGAAGAGACCCAGTACTTC.

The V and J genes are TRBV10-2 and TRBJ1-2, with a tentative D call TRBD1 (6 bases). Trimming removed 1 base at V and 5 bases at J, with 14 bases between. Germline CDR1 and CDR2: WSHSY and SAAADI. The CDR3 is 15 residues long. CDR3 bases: TGCGCCAGCAGTGAGTACAGGGACGAAAAATATGGCTACACCTTC. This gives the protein CASSEYRDEKYGYTF.

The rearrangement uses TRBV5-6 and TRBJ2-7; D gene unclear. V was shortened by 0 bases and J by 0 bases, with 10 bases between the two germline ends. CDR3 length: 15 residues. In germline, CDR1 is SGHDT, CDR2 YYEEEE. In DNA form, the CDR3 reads TGTGCCAGCAGCTTGGAGCCCCGTTTCTCCTACGAGCAGTACTTC. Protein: CASSLEPRFSYEQYF.

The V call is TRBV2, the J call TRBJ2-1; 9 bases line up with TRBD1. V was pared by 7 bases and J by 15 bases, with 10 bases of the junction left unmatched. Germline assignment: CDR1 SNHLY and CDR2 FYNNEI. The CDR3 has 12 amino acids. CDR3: CASIGQGLARFF. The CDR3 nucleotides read TGTGCCAGCATCGGACAGGGGTTGGCTAGGTTCTTC. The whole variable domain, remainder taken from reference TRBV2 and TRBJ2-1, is EPEVTQTPSHQVTQMGQEVILRCVPISNHLYFYWYRQILGQKVEFLVSFYNNEISEKSEIFDDQFSVERPDGSNFTLKIRSTKLEDSAMYFCASIGQGLARFFGPGTRLTVL.

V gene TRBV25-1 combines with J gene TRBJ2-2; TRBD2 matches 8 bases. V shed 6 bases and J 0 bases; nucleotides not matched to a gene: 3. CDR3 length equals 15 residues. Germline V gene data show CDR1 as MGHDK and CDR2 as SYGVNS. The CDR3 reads CASSTGLANTGELFF. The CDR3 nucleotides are TGTGCCAGCAGCACGGGACTAGCGAACACCGGGGAGCTGTTTTTT.

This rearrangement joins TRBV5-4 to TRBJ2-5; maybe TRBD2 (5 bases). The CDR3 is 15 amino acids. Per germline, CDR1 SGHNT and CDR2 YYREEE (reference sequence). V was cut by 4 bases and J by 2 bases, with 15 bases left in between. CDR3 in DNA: TGTGCCAGCAGCCACGAGAGGACTCGACAAGAGACCCAGTACTTC. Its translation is CASSHERTRQETQYF. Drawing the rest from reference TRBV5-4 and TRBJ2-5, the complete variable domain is ETGVTQSPTHLIKTRGQQVTLRCSSQSGHNTVSWYQQALGQGPQFIFQYYREEENGRGNFPPRFSGLQFPNYSSELNVNALELDDSALYLCASSHERTRQETQYFGPGTRLLVL.

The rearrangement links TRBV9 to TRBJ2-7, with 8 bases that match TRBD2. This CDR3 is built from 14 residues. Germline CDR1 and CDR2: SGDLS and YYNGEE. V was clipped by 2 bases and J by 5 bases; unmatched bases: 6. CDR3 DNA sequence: TGTGCCAGCAGCGTGAGCGGGAGTCGAGACGAGCAGTACTTC. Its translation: CASSVSGSRDEQYF.

The CDR3 nucleotides read TGCAGCGTTGTAGGGGTTGGTGAGCAGTTCTTC. This gives the protein CSVVGVGEQFF. The chain is built from TRBV29-1 and TRBJ2-1, with D possibly matching TRBD1 (5 bases). This CDR3 has 11 amino acids. Trimming took off 4 bases at V and 9 bases at J, with 10 bases between the two ends. Germline loops: CDR1 SQVTM, CDR2 ANQGSEA.

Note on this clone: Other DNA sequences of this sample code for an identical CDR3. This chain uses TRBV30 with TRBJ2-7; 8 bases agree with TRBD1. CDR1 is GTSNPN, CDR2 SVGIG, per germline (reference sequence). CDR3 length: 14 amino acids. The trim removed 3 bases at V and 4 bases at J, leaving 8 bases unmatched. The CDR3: CAWRTGTGDYEQYF. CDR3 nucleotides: TGTGCCTGGAGGACCGGGACAGGCGATTACGAGCAGTACTTC. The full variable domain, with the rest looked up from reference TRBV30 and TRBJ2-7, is SQTIHQWPATLVQPVGSPLSLECTVEGTSNPNLYWYRQAAGRGLQLLFYSVGIGQISSEVPQNLSASRPQDRQFILSSKKLLLSDSGFYLCAWRTGTGDYEQYFGPGTRLTVT.